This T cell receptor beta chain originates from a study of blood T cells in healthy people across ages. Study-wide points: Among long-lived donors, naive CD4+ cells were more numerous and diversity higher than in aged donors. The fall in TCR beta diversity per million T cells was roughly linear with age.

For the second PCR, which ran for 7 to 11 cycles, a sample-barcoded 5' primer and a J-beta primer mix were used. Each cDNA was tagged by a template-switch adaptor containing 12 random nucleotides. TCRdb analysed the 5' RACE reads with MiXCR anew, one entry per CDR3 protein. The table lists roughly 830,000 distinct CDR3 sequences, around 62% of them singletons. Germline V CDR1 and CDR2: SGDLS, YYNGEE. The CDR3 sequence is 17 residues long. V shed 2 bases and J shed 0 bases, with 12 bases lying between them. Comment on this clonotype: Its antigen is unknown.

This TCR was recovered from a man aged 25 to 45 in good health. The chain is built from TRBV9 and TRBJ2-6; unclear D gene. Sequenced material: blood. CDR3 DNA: TGTGCCAGCAGCGTGTCAGTTCCATTCTCTGGGGCCAACGTCCTGACTTTC. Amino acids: CASSVSVPFSGANVLTF.